The 8 T cell receptor beta chains given below trace back to one sample, sequenced in a study of early T cells in non-severe SARS-CoV-2 infection. MiXCR, run by TCRdb on the 5' RACE reads, gives a single entry per CDR3 protein. The table includes 55,000 to 80,000 distinct CDR3 sequences, approximately 10% detected once. Sequences were derived from whole blood, sampled at baseline. All receptors come from an adult who was a healthcare worker with PCR-confirmed SARS-CoV-2 infection or an uninfected control (not recorded which).

In its sample, this clonotype was seen a few times. The chain combines TRBV29-1 with TRBJ1-1; 8 bases agree with TRBD1. Germline V lookup: CDR1 SQVTM, CDR2 ANQGSEA. The CDR3 length is 13 residues. V lost 7 bases, J lost 4 bases, and 8 bases stayed unmatched. CDR3 in amino acids: CSAGAGGGTEAFF. DNA of the CDR3: TGCAGCGCCGGGGCAGGGGGCGGCACTGAAGCTTTCTTT.

This clonotype was recorded a few times. The DNA for the CDR3 is TGTGCTAGTGCTTCCCGCGGGACAGCCAGCACAGATACGCAGTATTTT. Amino acids: CASASRGTASTDTQYF. The rearrangement links TRBV12-5 to TRBJ2-3; D possibly corresponds to TRBD1 (7 bases). V gave up 7 bases and J gave up 0 bases, with 17 bases separating them. The germline V gene has CDR1 LGHNT and CDR2 FRNRAP. The CDR3 contains 16 residues.

This sequence joins TRBV5-5 and TRBJ1-1; 7 nucleotides match TRBD1. V gave up 4 bases and J gave up 6 bases; unmatched junction bases: 6. The length of the CDR3 is 13 residues. CDR1 is SGHKS, CDR2 YYEKEE, per germline (reference sequence). CDR3 coding DNA: TGTGCCAGCAGCAATTCAGGGGGTCCTGAAGCTTTCTTT. The encoded protein is CASSNSGGPEAFF. The full variable domain, rest sourced from reference TRBV5-5 and TRBJ1-1, is DAGVTQSPTHLIKTRGQQVTLRCSPISGHKSVSWYQQVLGQGPQFIFQYYEKEERGRGNFPDRFSARQFPNYSSELNVNALLLGDSALYLCASSNSGGPEAFFGQGTRLTVV.

In its sample, this clonotype was seen many times. The chain joins TRBV6-1 to TRBJ1-1; the match to TRBD1 covers 8 bases. From germline, CDR1 is MNHNS and CDR2 SASEGT. The CDR3 extends over 16 amino acids. Trimming at V came to 8 bases and at J to 2 bases, leaving 13 bases not matched to a gene. The CDR3 is CASEFDPGTGNTEAFF. CDR3 coding DNA: TGTGCCAGCGAATTCGACCCCGGGACAGGAAACACTGAAGCTTTCTTT.

This clonotype has a handful of counts. This rearrangement joins TRBV20-1 to TRBJ2-1; 7 bases are a match to TRBD2. The CDR3 totals 13 residues. V lost 3 bases and J lost 2; bases outside the gene matches: 1. The germline V gene has CDR1 DFQATT and CDR2 SNEGSKA (reference sequence). DNA for the CDR3: TGCAGTGCTAGGGGGGGGACCTACAATGAGCAGTTCTTC. This encodes CSARGGTYNEQFF.

This sequence joins TRBV7-8 and TRBJ1-2; D perhaps matches TRBD1 (5 bases). CDR3 length equals 14 residues. V lost 4 bases, J lost 3 bases, and 12 bases lay in between. Per the germline V gene, CDR1 is SGHVS and CDR2 is FQNEAQ. This chain's CDR3 is CASSWDLTDYGYTF. CDR3 bases: TGTGCCAGCAGCTGGGACCTCACAGACTATGGCTACACCTTC.

J is TRBJ2-7 and V is TRBV29-1; 8 bases agree with TRBD1. Per germline, CDR1 SQVTM and CDR2 ANQGSEA. The length of the CDR3 is 14 residues. Trimming removed 7 bases from V and 0 bases from J; junction bases left unmatched: 8. The CDR3 protein is CSAGGQGYSYEQYF. The CDR3 bases are TGCAGCGCCGGAGGACAGGGTTACTCCTACGAGCAGTACTTC.

This clonotype was observed a few times. The chain has TRBV20-1 and TRBJ2-3, with 7 bases fitting TRBD2. The junction had 7 bases not matched to a gene; V was cut back by 6 bases and J by 4 bases. Germline V gene lookup returns CDR1 DFQATT and CDR2 SNEGSKA (reference sequence). The CDR3 is 13 amino acids. This CDR3 is CSASRGVADTQYF. For the CDR3, the DNA is TGCAGTGCCAGTCGGGGGGTGGCAGATACGCAGTATTTT.